This T cell receptor (beta chain) was retrieved from a study of blood T cell repertoires in COVID-19. Using immunoSEQ multiplex PCR, the repertoire was profiled, and TCRdb retains in-frame clones only, with some absent. The sample has 200,000 or so clones, about 83% seen once; the top ten hold around a sixth. The germline CDR1 and CDR2 sequences are WSHSY and SAAADI. The ends were cut back, 7 bases at V and 5 bases at J, with 15 bases in the middle. The CDR3 totals 14 residues. Sequenced sample: peripheral blood. This sequence joins TRBV10-2 and TRBJ2-1, with a weak D call TRBD1 (8 bases). The clonotype was recovered from a person aged 70 to 85 with COVID-19, enrolled during active disease. The CDR3 DNA follows: TGCGCCAGCAACAGGGGGGGCAGGAACAATGAGCAGTTCTTC. Amino acid sequence: CASNRGGRNNEQFF.